This TCR beta chain was documented in a study of T-cell reconstitution after alpha-beta-depleted transplantation in children. Study-level points and caveats: Surviving recipient T cells and thymic progenitors accounted for the high day-60 TCRbeta diversity observed in some patients. T-cell counts and diversity at one year post-transplant came mainly from newly produced T cells.

This clonotype was observed a few times. No antigen is known for it. Unique molecular identifiers featured in how the TCRbeta library was prepared. TCRdb re-derived calls from the PCR reads in MiXCR, one entry per CDR3 protein. The data hold under 100,000 distinct CDR3 sequences, with around 15% observed a single time. The CDR3 loop spans 13 amino acids. V shed 8 bases and J shed 6 bases, with 14 bases lying between them. The germline V gene has CDR1 ENHRY and CDR2 SYGVKD. The starting material was PBMCs, mostly from graft donor cells, obtained 180 days after TCRalphabeta/CD19-depleted stem cell transplant. The clonotype originates from a male patient under 10 years old who had a stem cell transplant for acute lymphoblastic leukemia, so the T cells may come from the graft donor. The rearrangement joins TRBV10-3 to TRBJ2-4, with D possibly TRBD2 on 6 matching bases. The CDR3 protein is CAIGGTDGNIQYF. The CDR3 nucleotides are TGTGCCATCGGGGGGACTGACGGAAACATTCAGTACTTC.